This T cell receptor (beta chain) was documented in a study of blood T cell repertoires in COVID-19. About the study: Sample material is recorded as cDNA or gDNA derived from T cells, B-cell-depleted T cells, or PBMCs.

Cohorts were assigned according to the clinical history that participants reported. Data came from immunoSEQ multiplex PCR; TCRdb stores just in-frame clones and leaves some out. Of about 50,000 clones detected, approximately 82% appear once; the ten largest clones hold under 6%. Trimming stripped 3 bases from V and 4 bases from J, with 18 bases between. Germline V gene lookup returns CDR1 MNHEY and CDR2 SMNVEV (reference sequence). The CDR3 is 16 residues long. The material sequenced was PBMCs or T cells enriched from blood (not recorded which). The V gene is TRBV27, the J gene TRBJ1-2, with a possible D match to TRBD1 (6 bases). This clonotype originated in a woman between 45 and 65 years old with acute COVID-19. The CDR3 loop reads CASSFLRAGDGYGYTF. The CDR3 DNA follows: TGTGCCAGCAGTTTCCTGCGGGCAGGGGACGGCTATGGCTACACCTTC.